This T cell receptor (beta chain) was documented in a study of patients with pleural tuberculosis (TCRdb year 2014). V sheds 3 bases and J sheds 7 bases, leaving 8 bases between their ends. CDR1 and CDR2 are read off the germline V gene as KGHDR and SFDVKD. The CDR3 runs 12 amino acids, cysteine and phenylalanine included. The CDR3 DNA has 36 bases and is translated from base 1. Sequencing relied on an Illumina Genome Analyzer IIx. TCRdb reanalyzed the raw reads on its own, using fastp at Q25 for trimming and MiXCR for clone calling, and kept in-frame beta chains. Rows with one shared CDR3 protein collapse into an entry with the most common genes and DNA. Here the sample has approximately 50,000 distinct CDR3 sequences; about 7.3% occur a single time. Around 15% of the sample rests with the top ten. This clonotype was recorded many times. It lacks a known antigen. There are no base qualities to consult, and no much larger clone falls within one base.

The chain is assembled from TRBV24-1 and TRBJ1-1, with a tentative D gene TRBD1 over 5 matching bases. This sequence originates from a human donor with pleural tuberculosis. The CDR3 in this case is CATSDRGVEAFF. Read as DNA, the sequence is TGTGCCACCAGTGATAGGGGAGTTGAAGCTTTCTTT.